The 23 T cell receptor beta chains in this list originate from one sample, sequenced in a study of a mutant IDH1 vaccine in newly diagnosed glioma. These TCRs are of unknown antigen specificity. The method was immunoSEQ multiplex PCR; TCRdb's version includes in-frame clones alone and lacks a portion of them. In the table there are approximately 43,000 clones, around 76% of which are singletons. As to time point: week 23, last vaccination. Vaccine doses each comprised 300 ug of mutant IDH1 20-mer peptide, with topical imiquimod. The sample was PBMCs, taken from a glioma patient whose treatment included an IDH1 peptide vaccine. The receptors derive from a middle-aged woman with glioma. Some clones in this sample may be carry-over from other donors' samples.

The J gene is TRBJ2-2, the V gene TRBV7-9; the match to TRBD2 covers 11 bases. V shed 1 base and J 1 base; nucleotides not matched to a gene: 8. CDR3 size: 19 residues. Germline CDR1 reads SEHNR; CDR2 reads FQNEAQ (reference sequence). The CDR3 reads CASSLVRLAGGLNTGELFF. The CDR3 bases are TGTGCCAGCAGCTTAGTGCGCCTAGCGGGGGGTTTGAACACCGGGGAGCTGTTTTTT.

This clone was detected only once. The chain couples TRBV2 to TRBJ1-6; D may be TRBD1 (5 bases). V lost 6 bases to trimming and J lost 8 bases, with 20 bases between them. Germline lookup yields CDR1 SNHLY and CDR2 FYNNEI. This CDR3 region has 16 residues. CDR3: CASRGARVRSDSPLHF. CDR3 nucleotide sequence: TGTGCCAGCAGGGGAGCCAGGGTCCGGAGCGATTCACCCCTCCACTTT.

The rearrangement links TRBV10-1 to TRBJ2-3; 11 bases are shared with TRBD2. Germline CDR1 WNHNN, CDR2 SYGVQD (reference sequence). The V and J ends lost 4 bases and 2 bases, in that order; junction bases with no gene match: 8. This CDR3 comprises 17 residues. CDR3 coding DNA: TGCGCCAGCAGTGGCGCCCTTAGCGGGGGGGCCACAGATACGCAGTATTTT. This translates into CASSGALSGGATDTQYF.

The chain is built from TRBV2 and TRBJ1-3, with D hard to call. V lost 2 bases and J 0 bases, leaving 11 bases between the germline ends. The CDR3 is 16 amino acids. The germline V gene encodes CDR1 SNHLY and CDR2 FYNNEI. This chain's CDR3 is CASSELSLSSGNTIYF. The CDR3 region has the DNA TGTGCCAGCAGTGAATTGTCCCTCTCCTCTGGAAACACCATATATTTT.

This sequence joins TRBV5-6 and TRBJ1-6; D is uncertain. Germline V gene lookup returns CDR1 SGHDT and CDR2 YYEEEE. V was pared by 4 bases and J by 8 bases, with 16 bases between. This CDR3 contains 15 residues. The DNA of the CDR3 is TGTGCCAGCAGCATACGGGGTAGAAGGGATTCACCCCTCCACTTT. It specifies CASSIRGRRDSPLHF.

V is TRBV9 and J is TRBJ1-1, with D uncertain. Germline lookup yields CDR1 SGDLS and CDR2 YYNGEE. The CDR3 is 13 amino acids. The germline V and J ends were trimmed by 0 bases and 10 bases, with 13 bases remaining between them. CDR3 sequence reads: CASSVAEGLGAFF. CDR3 DNA sequence: TGTGCCAGCAGCGTAGCGGAGGGATTAGGAGCTTTCTTT.

The chain carries TRBV19 and TRBJ2-1; D gene ambiguous. The V gene lost 4 bases and the J gene lost 1 base, with 14 bases spanning the gap. The CDR3 is 16 residues long. Germline V lookup: CDR1 LNHDA, CDR2 SQIVND (reference sequence). The CDR3 sequence: CASSSGWGKSYNEQFF. In nucleotides, the CDR3 is TGTGCCAGTAGTAGTGGATGGGGTAAGTCCTACAATGAGCAGTTCTTC.

The chain uses TRBV18 and TRBJ1-6; TRBD1 agrees at 8 bases. CDR1 is KGHSH, CDR2 LQKENI, per germline. Unmatched junction bases numbered 13, after V lost 2 bases and J lost 7 bases. CDR3 length equals 18 residues. CDR3 amino acids: CASSPTPPGGQGNSPLHF. CDR3 DNA sequence: TGTGCCAGCTCACCAACCCCCCCAGGAGGACAGGGCAATTCACCCCTCCACTTT.

This clone was detected a few times. The V call is TRBV28, the J call TRBJ1-1; no definite D call. Trimming removed 2 bases at V and 0 bases at J, with 13 bases between. Germline assignment: CDR1 MDHEN and CDR2 SYDVKM. The CDR3 runs to 16 residues. In nucleotides, the CDR3 is TGTGCCAGCAGTTTACCCCATGTGATAATGAACACTGAAGCTTTCTTT. It codes for CASSLPHVIMNTEAFF.

The rearrangement joins TRBV5-8 to TRBJ2-7; D uncertain. Germline V gives CDR1 SGHTS, CDR2 YDEGEE. This CDR3 region has 10 residues. V dropped 0 bases and J dropped 7 bases, with 2 bases sitting between them. The CDR3 region is CASSLVEQYF. DNA of the CDR3: TGTGCCAGCAGCTTGGTTGAGCAGTACTTC. The full variable domain, completed using reference TRBV5-8 and TRBJ2-7, is EAGVTQSPTHLIKTRGQQATLRCSPISGHTSVYWYQQALGLGLQFLLWYDEGEERNRGNFPPRFSGRQFPNYSSELNVNALELEDSALYLCASSLVEQYFGPGTRLTVT.

This clone was counted a few times. The genes are TRBV4-3 and TRBJ1-1; 7 nucleotides agree with TRBD1. The ends lost 5 bases at V and 4 bases at J; junction bases unmatched: 10. The CDR3 loop spans 15 amino acids. Germline V gives CDR1 LGHNA, CDR2 YSLEER. CDR3: CASSSALRGSTEAFF. Written as DNA, the CDR3 is TGCGCCAGCAGCTCCGCCCTCAGGGGGAGCACTGAAGCTTTCTTT.

V is TRBV19 and J is TRBJ2-2; D remains ambiguous. Trimming removed 9 bases from V and 0 bases from J, with 14 bases in between. Per the germline V gene, CDR1 is LNHDA and CDR2 is SQIVND (reference sequence). This CDR3 spans 15 amino acids. The CDR3 here is CASKKATANTGELFF. CDR3 nucleotide sequence: TGTGCCAGCAAAAAGGCCACCGCGAACACCGGGGAGCTGTTTTTT. The full variable domain, rest sourced from reference TRBV19 and TRBJ2-2, is DGGITQSPKYLFRKEGQNVTLSCEQNLNHDAMYWYRQDPGQGLRLIYYSQIVNDFQKGDIAEGYSVSREKKESFPLTVTSAQKNPTAFYLCASKKATANTGELFFGEGSRLTVL.

The chain carries TRBV7-9 and TRBJ2-2; 9 bases are shared with TRBD2. CDR3 length: 16 amino acids. Germline V gene data show CDR1 as SEHNR and CDR2 as FQNEAQ (reference sequence). Trimming took 6 bases from V and 2 from J; bases not matched to a gene: 7. DNA for the CDR3: TGTGCCAGCAGAGATGCGGGGGGGCAAAACACCGGGGAGCTGTTTTTT. This encodes CASRDAGGQNTGELFF.

The V call is TRBV25-1, the J call TRBJ1-5; 8 positions match TRBD1. Germline CDR1 is MGHDK and CDR2 is SYGVNS. The ends lost 4 bases at V and 4 bases at J; junction bases unmatched: 6. This CDR3 has 15 amino acids. CDR3 region: CASSGPGQGNQPQHF. DNA of the CDR3: TGTGCCAGCAGTGGCCCCGGACAGGGAAATCAGCCCCAGCATTTT.

The chain uses TRBV6-6 and TRBJ2-3; a possible D gene is TRBD2 (5 bases). The CDR3 is 14 amino acids. Trimming stripped 5 bases from V and 2 bases from J, with 11 bases between. CDR1 is MNHNY and CDR2 is SVGAGI in the germline V gene (reference sequence). CDR3 amino acids: CASSPRGDTDTQYF. The CDR3 DNA reads as TGTGCCAGCAGTCCCCGGGGAGACACAGATACGCAGTATTTT.

The rearrangement joins TRBV6-5 to TRBJ2-2; no clear D gene. In germline, CDR1 is MNHEY, CDR2 SVGAGI. Trimming shortened V by 5 bases and J by 2 bases, and 9 bases separated the two germline ends. The CDR3 is made up of 14 amino acids. CDR3 nucleotides: TGTGCCAGCAGTCTTGACCCCAACACCGGGGAGCTGTTTTTT. Its translation: CASSLDPNTGELFF.

This sequence joins TRBV4-1 and TRBJ1-4; 8 bases map to TRBD1. V lost 3 bases and J lost 8; bases outside the gene matches: 14. The CDR3 has 17 residues. Germline CDR1 is MGHRA and CDR2 is YSYEKL. The CDR3, as DNA: TGCGCCAGCAGCCAGCCATGGGGAGACAGGGGTGGAGAAAAACTGTTTTTT. Translating gives CASSQPWGDRGGEKLFF.

V gene TRBV6-5 combines with J gene TRBJ1-1; 10 positions agree with TRBD1. The CDR3 totals 16 residues. V shed 2 bases and J 2 bases; nucleotides not matched to a gene: 5. CDR1 is MNHEY and CDR2 is SVGAGI in the germline V gene. The chain's CDR3 is CASSYGQGGINTEAFF. The CDR3 region has the DNA TGTGCCAGCAGTTACGGACAGGGGGGCATAAACACTGAAGCTTTCTTT.

This chain uses TRBV7-9 with TRBJ2-3; 8 nucleotides match TRBD1. CDR1 is SEHNR, CDR2 FQNEAQ, per germline (reference sequence). The J segment lost 4 bases and the V segment lost 5 bases, leaving 8 bases of the junction unmatched. The CDR3 has 15 residues. CDR3 residues: CASSPLRGPSDTQYF. The CDR3 region has the DNA TGTGCCAGCAGCCCCCTCAGGGGGCCGTCAGATACGCAGTATTTT.

The genes are TRBV2 and TRBJ1-1, with 8 nucleotides matching TRBD1. The CDR3 extends over 15 amino acids. Trimming cost V 5 bases and J 4 bases; bases outside gene matches: 9. Germline assignment: CDR1 SNHLY and CDR2 FYNNEI. CDR3 sequence reads: CASSPSQGALTEAFF. The CDR3 DNA is TGTGCCAGCAGTCCTTCGCAGGGGGCTCTCACTGAAGCTTTCTTT.

The chain couples TRBV5-1 to TRBJ1-4, with a weak D call TRBD1 (6 bases). The CDR3 length is 18 residues. Germline CDR1 and CDR2: SGHRS and YFSETQ. Trimming shortened V by 4 bases and J by 6 bases, and 25 bases separated the two germline ends. CDR3 sequence reads: CASSLPSLPGQTDEKLFF. The CDR3 DNA is TGCGCCAGCAGCCTGCCTTCTCTTCCGGGACAAACAGATGAAAAACTGTTTTTT.

The chain joins TRBV11-3 to TRBJ2-7, with D unresolved. Per the germline V gene, CDR1 is SGHNT and CDR2 is YENEEA. The CDR3 has 13 residues. The germline V and J ends were trimmed by 1 base and 3 bases, with 7 bases remaining between them. CDR3 residues: CASSLGEDYEQYF. The CDR3 nucleotides read TGTGCCAGCAGCTTAGGCGAAGACTACGAGCAGTACTTC.

J is TRBJ2-1 and V is TRBV5-1; the match to TRBD1 covers 9 bases. The V segment lost 2 bases and the J segment 2 bases; nucleotides outside the gene matches: 2. CDR3 length: 15 amino acids. The germline V gene encodes CDR1 SGHRS and CDR2 YFSETQ. The CDR3 loop is CASSLQGAPYNEQFF. In DNA form, the CDR3 reads TGCGCCAGCAGCTTACAGGGGGCCCCCTACAATGAGCAGTTCTTC.